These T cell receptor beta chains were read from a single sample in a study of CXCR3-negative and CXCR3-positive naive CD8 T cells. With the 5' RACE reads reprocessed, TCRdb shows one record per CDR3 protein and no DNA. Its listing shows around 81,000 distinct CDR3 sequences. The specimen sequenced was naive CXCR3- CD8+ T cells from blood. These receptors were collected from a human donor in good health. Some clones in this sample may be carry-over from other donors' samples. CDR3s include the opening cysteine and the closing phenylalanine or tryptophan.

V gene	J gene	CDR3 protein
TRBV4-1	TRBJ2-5	CASSPHFGETQYF
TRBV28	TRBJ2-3	CASSPITDTQYF
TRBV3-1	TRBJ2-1	CASSQAGVNEQFF
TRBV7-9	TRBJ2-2	CASSLPDRAAHTGELFF
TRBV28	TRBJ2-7	CASTTPRAPRPPYEQYF
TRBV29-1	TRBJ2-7	CSVPSGQGYEQYF
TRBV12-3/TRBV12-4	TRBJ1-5	CASSWTGAGNQPQHF
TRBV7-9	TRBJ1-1	CASSPMTGVITEAFF
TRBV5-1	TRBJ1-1	CASSLAGQGVRGMNTEAFF
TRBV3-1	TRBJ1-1	CASSQGQLGAEAFF
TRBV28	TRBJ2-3	CASSLASSTDTQYF
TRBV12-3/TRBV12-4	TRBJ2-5	CASSPGTGKETQYF